This TCR beta chain is drawn from a study of T cell changes during pregnancy in multiple sclerosis. Germline V lookup: CDR1 SEHNR, CDR2 FQNEAQ (reference sequence). The CDR3 has 15 residues. V was trimmed by 0 bases and J by 3 bases, leaving 9 bases between them. The protocol was immunoSEQ multiplex PCR, while the TCRdb copy is restricted to in-frame clones and leaves out a portion. The sample lists about 18,000 clones; 70% to 90% were seen once. The gene calls are TRBV7-9 and TRBJ2-1; possible D gene TRBD1, 5 bases. The source of this sequence is a female donor with multiple sclerosis, enrolled in a pregnancy study. Here the sequenced sample was CD8+ T cells from peripheral blood mononuclear cells, taken after pregnancy. CDR3 in amino acids: CASSLAGVNYNEQFF. The CDR3 region has the DNA TGTGCCAGCAGCTTAGCAGGGGTGAACTACAATGAGCAGTTCTTC.